These T cell receptor beta chains were read from a single sample in a study of blood T cell repertoires in COVID-19. Only in-frame clones appear in the TCRdb table, and some are missing; sequencing was by immunoSEQ multiplex PCR. The sample has around 180,000 clones; about four fifths are singletons. Sequencing was carried out using peripheral blood. The receptors derive from a woman aged 80 or older with active or convalescent COVID-19. CDR3s include the opening cysteine and the closing phenylalanine or tryptophan. D genes are given only for firm matches. A clone size is listed for some rows: how often the clone was seen (once, few, many), or a class if it is expanded.

v_gene	len	abundance	d_gene	j_gene	CDR3nt	CDR3aa
TRBV30	13	.	.	TRBJ1-2	TGTGCCTGGAGTGTTCGAGTTAACTATGGCTACACCTTC	CAWSVRVNYGYTF
TRBV7-9	16	.	TRBD2	TRBJ2-3	TGTGCCAGCAGCTTAGCGCCCAGCGGGAACACAGATACGCAGTATTTT	CASSLAPSGNTDTQYF
TRBV5-1	14	.	.	TRBJ1-2	TGCGCCAGCAGCATTGACAGGACTAACTATGGCTACACCTTC	CASSIDRTNYGYTF
TRBV10-2	17	.	TRBD1	TRBJ2-3	TGCGCCAGCAGTGACCTTGGGACAGGGGAGTGGACAGATACGCAGTATTTT	CASSDLGTGEWTDTQYF
TRBV13	21	few	TRBD2	TRBJ2-1	TGTGCCAGCAGCTCCTCAAGAGGACTAGCGGGATGGGCGGGCTCCTACAATGAGCAGTTCTTC	CASSSSRGLAGWAGSYNEQFF
TRBV30	15	.	.	TRBJ1-5	TGTGCCTGGACCAAAAGGAACAGGGCTAATCAGCCCCAGCATTTT	CAWTKRNRANQPQHF
TRBV19	17	.	TRBD1	TRBJ1-1	TGTGCCAGTAGTATCGGGCAGGGGGCACATTGGAACACTGAAGCTTTCTTT	CASSIGQGAHWNTEAFF
TRBV6-1	16	once	.	TRBJ1-5	TGTGCCAGCAGTGGAAGAGAGATAAATAGCAATCAGCCCCAGCATTTT	CASSGREINSNQPQHF
TRBV5-4	15	once	.	TRBJ2-7	TGTGCCAGCAGCCCCAACGGGGGTGCTTCCTACGAGCAGTACTTC	CASSPNGGASYEQYF
TRBV19	15	.	TRBD2	TRBJ2-3	TGTGCCAGTAGTGTCCCAGCGGGATCGGCAGATACGCAGTATTTT	CASSVPAGSADTQYF
TRBV3-1/TRBV3-2	15	.	.	TRBJ1-2	TGTGCCAGCAGCCCATCGCGGGAGTCACTTTATGGCTACACCTTC	CASSPSRESLYGYTF
TRBV7-3	15	.	TRBD2	TRBJ2-1	TGTGCCAGCAGCTTGACTAGCGGGAGCCACAATGAGCAGTTCTTC	CASSLTSGSHNEQFF
TRBV7-2	13	.	.	TRBJ1-2	TGTGCCAGCAGCTTGGACAGAGGCTATGGCTACACCTTC	CASSLDRGYGYTF
TRBV3-1/TRBV3-2	16	.	TRBD2	TRBJ2-3	TGTGCCAGCAGCCCATGGACTAGCGGGAGGACAGATACGCAGTATTTT	CASSPWTSGRTDTQYF
TRBV10-3	14	.	.	TRBJ2-7	TGTGCCATCAGTGTATTAGGACCAGGGGACGAGCAGTACTTC	CAISVLGPGDEQYF
TRBV3-1/TRBV3-2	16	.	.	TRBJ2-2	TGTGCCAGCAGCCAAGTTACGGTGGGAGAAGGCGGGGAGCTGTTTTTT	CASSQVTVGEGGELFF
TRBV7-8	14	few	.	TRBJ1-5	TGTGCCAGCAGCTTGACACTTAGCAATCAGCCCCAGCATTTT	CASSLTLSNQPQHF
TRBV29-1	12	.	.	TRBJ1-5	TGCAGCGTTGGGGCTCCTAATCAGCCCCAGCATTTT	CSVGAPNQPQHF
TRBV6-5	14	few	.	TRBJ2-7	TGTGCCAGCAGTCGTGTGACAGGCGCGCACGAGCAGTACTTC	CASSRVTGAHEQYF
TRBV5-1	14	few	.	TRBJ2-1	TGCGCCAGCAGCAGGAGGGAGGCTGGGAATGAGCAGTTCTTC	CASSRREAGNEQFF
TRBV24-1	17	.	.	TRBJ1-6	TGTGCCACCAGTGATTTTATCTTTAGCTCCTATAATTCACCCCTCCACTTT	CATSDFIFSSYNSPLHF
TRBV10-1	13	.	.	TRBJ2-7	TGCGCCAGCAGTGTTGCGGGCGGCTACGAGCAGTACTTC	CASSVAGGYEQYF
TRBV27	17	.	TRBD1	TRBJ1-2	TGTGCCAGCAGTTTATATGGGGTAGGGCAGGGGGACTATGGCTACACCTTC	CASSLYGVGQGDYGYTF
TRBV28	15	.	TRBD1	TRBJ1-5	TGTGCCAGTTGCGGGCAGGGGGTTATCAATCAGCCCCAGCATTTT	CASCGQGVINQPQHF
TRBV9	13	.	.	TRBJ1-1	TGTGCCAGCAGTTTGTTAACAGGGTCGGAAGCTTTCTTT	CASSLLTGSEAFF
TRBV5-4	15	once	TRBD2	TRBJ2-7	TGTGCCAGCAGCTTGGAGCCTAGCGGAGCCTACGAGCAGTACTTC	CASSLEPSGAYEQYF
TRBV9	15	.	TRBD1	TRBJ1-1	TGTGCCAGCAGCGGTCGACAGGGGGCGGACACTGAAGCTTTCTTT	CASSGRQGADTEAFF
TRBV28	15	.	.	TRBJ1-5	TGTGCCAGCAGTGCACCGACGGGTAGCAATCAGCCCCAGCATTTT	CASSAPTGSNQPQHF
TRBV18	14	.	.	TRBJ2-3	TGTGCCAGCTCACACGACAGTTCTGAAGATACGCAGTATTTT	CASSHDSSEDTQYF
TRBV29-1	17	.	TRBD2	TRBJ2-3	TGCAGCGTTACCGGGACTAGCGGGAGGGCTAGCACAGATACGCAGTATTTT	CSVTGTSGRASTDTQYF
TRBV28	14	.	TRBD1	TRBJ1-5	TGTGCCAACAGACCAGGGGGAGCGGATCAGCCCCAGCATTTT	CANRPGGADQPQHF
TRBV6-5	13	.	.	TRBJ1-6	TGTGCCAGCATGGAGGGTCGGGTAACACCCCTCCACTTT	CASMEGRVTPLHF
TRBV14	17	.	TRBD2	TRBJ2-1	TGTGCCAGCAAGGGACTAGCGGGACGACCGGCCGGCGATGAGCAGTTCTTC	CASKGLAGRPAGDEQFF
TRBV6-4	15	.	TRBD2	TRBJ2-7	TGTGCCAGCAGTGCGGGACTAGCGGGAGACGACGAGCAGTACTTC	CASSAGLAGDDEQYF
TRBV7-2	14	.	.	TRBJ1-5	TGTGCCAGCAGCCAAGACAGGCTAAATCAGCCCCAGCATTTT	CASSQDRLNQPQHF
TRBV5-1	15	.	.	TRBJ2-1	TGCGCCAGCAGCGATTCTGGGGGCGGGTACAATGAGCAGTTCTTC	CASSDSGGGYNEQFF
TRBV4-1	17	.	.	TRBJ1-3	TGCGCCAGCAGCCAAGGTTGGGCAGGACTCTCTGGAAACACCATATATTTT	CASSQGWAGLSGNTIYF
TRBV27	13	.	.	TRBJ2-5	TGTGCCAGCAGTTCGGGGTTCCAAGAGACCCAGTACTTC	CASSSGFQETQYF
TRBV11-2	16	.	.	TRBJ2-1	TGTGCCAGCAGCTTAGAAAGGGACTGGAGGTACAATGAGCAGTTCTTC	CASSLERDWRYNEQFF
TRBV28	12	.	.	TRBJ1-1	TGTGCCAGTCTCCAGGCGGGAGGTCGGTCTTTCTTT	CASLQAGGRSFF
TRBV10-2	12	.	.	TRBJ2-1	TGCGCCAGCACCCGGACAGCCAATGAGCAGTTCTTC	CASTRTANEQFF
TRBV5-1	14	.	.	TRBJ1-1	TGCGCCAGCAGCGATGGACAGCCTCACACTGAAGCTTTCTTT	CASSDGQPHTEAFF
TRBV6-5	13	.	TRBD1	TRBJ1-2	TGTGCCAGCAGTCCCGGGACAGGGGCCGGCTACACCTTC	CASSPGTGAGYTF
TRBV20-1	11	.	.	TRBJ2-7	TGCAGCGTGGCACATTCCTACGAGCAGTACTTC	CSVAHSYEQYF
TRBV11-2	15	once	.	TRBJ1-4	TGTGCCAGCAGCTTAAATACAGCCTATGGTGAAAAACTGTTTTTT	CASSLNTAYGEKLFF
TRBV5-6	15	.	.	TRBJ2-6	TGTGCCAGCAGCTTCCTCAGGGCTGGGGCCAACGTCCTGACTTTC	CASSFLRAGANVLTF
TRBV7-2	16	.	.	TRBJ2-1	TGTGCCAGCAGCTTCCAACATCTTACAGGCTACAATGAGCAGTTCTTC	CASSFQHLTGYNEQFF
TRBV19	14	once	TRBD1	TRBJ1-5	TGTGCCAGTAGTTACGGACAGGGCGGCCAGCCCCAGCATTTT	CASSYGQGGQPQHF
TRBV19	15	.	.	TRBJ2-6	TGTGCCAGTAGTCAGACAGGTGGTGGGGCCAACGTCCTGACTTTC	CASSQTGGGANVLTF
TRBV5-1	15	.	.	TRBJ1-5	TGCGCCAGCAGCAGCACAGGGAATAGCAATCAGCCCCAGCATTTT	CASSSTGNSNQPQHF
TRBV18	14	.	TRBD1	TRBJ1-3	TGTGCCAGCTCACAGGGGGCGGCTGGAAACACCATATATTTT	CASSQGAAGNTIYF
TRBV7-2	14	.	.	TRBJ2-5	TGTGCCAGCAGCTTATCGGGACTCCAAGAGACCCAGTACTTC	CASSLSGLQETQYF
TRBV4-2	18	.	TRBD1	TRBJ1-1	TGTGCCAGCAGCCAAGATGCCAGGGGGCATTCCCCGAACACTGAAGCTTTCTTT	CASSQDARGHSPNTEAFF